Following are 32 T cell receptor beta chains from one sample sequenced in a study of Ad26.COV2.S vaccination and SARS-CoV-2 variants. Treatment in this sample: about 20 received Ad26.COV2.S at low or high dose, single or two shots; about 5 received placebo; per-sample allocation not given. On day 63 after the first injection, vaccine and placebo recipients gave samples. Method: immunoSEQ multiplex PCR; TCRdb's copy keeps in-frame clones and lacks some. The table shows more than 400,000 clones, with less than 95% occurring only once. The sample in question was peripheral blood, obtained in a trial of Ad26.COV2.S vaccine versus placebo. These receptors were obtained from a person between 18 and 65 years old who received the Ad26.COV2.S COVID-19 vaccine or a placebo.

V and J are TRBV27 and TRBJ2-7; D may be TRBD2 (6 bases). Germline values: CDR1 MNHEY, CDR2 SMNVEV (reference sequence). The CDR3 spans 13 residues. The V end lost 8 bases, the J end lost 3 bases, and 14 bases lay between the germline ends. CDR3 nucleotide sequence: TGTGCCAGCGCAGGGCAGGGAGGCTACGAGCAGTACTTC. Its translation: CASAGQGGYEQYF.

In this sample, this clone turned up a few times. The chain carries TRBV28 and TRBJ1-2; D uncertain. CDR3 length equals 12 residues. Deletions cut 1 base from V and 6 bases from J, with 6 bases between. Germline V gene lookup returns CDR1 MDHEN and CDR2 SYDVKM. Here the CDR3 DNA reads TGTGCCAGCAGTTTATTGAAGGATGGCTACACCTTC. Its protein product is CASSLLKDGYTF.

The V call is TRBV18, the J call TRBJ2-1, with no clear D. This CDR3 is 15 amino acids long. Germline V CDR1 and CDR2: KGHSH, LQKENI. V was cut by 0 bases and J by 6 bases, with 12 bases left in between. The CDR3 here is CASSPPSMASNEQFF. CDR3 DNA sequence: TGTGCCAGCTCACCACCGTCGATGGCAAGCAATGAGCAGTTCTTC. Combining the CDR3 with reference TRBV18 and TRBJ2-1 gives the whole variable domain NAGVMQNPRHLVRRRGQEARLRCSPMKGHSHVYWYRQLPEEGLKFMVYLQKENIIDESGMPKERFSAEFPKEGPSILRIQQVVRGDSAAYFCASSPPSMASNEQFFGPGTRLTVL.

Ten or more counts support this clone. The chain employs TRBV19 and TRBJ1-2, with D unresolved. This CDR3 has 15 amino acids. Germline V gene sequence: CDR1 LNHDA, CDR2 SQIVND (reference sequence). The V gene lost 3 bases and the J gene lost 1 base, with 12 bases spanning the gap. CDR3 nucleotides: TGTGCCAGTAGTATGTCATCGGGCGGTAACTATGGCTACACCTTC. This translates into CASSMSSGGNYGYTF. Full variable domain (missing parts from reference TRBV19 and TRBJ1-2): DGGITQSPKYLFRKEGQNVTLSCEQNLNHDAMYWYRQDPGQGLRLIYYSQIVNDFQKGDIAEGYSVSREKKESFPLTVTSAQKNPTAFYLCASSMSSGGNYGYTFGSGTRLTVV.

V usage is TRBV9 and J usage is TRBJ1-2, with 7 positions matching TRBD1. The CDR3 runs 15 residues. Trimming cost V 0 bases and J 3 bases; bases outside gene matches: 5. Germline V gene data show CDR1 as SGDLS and CDR2 as YYNGEE. CDR3 DNA: TGTGCCAGCAGCGTAGGGGAGGGGGCGGACTATGGCTACACCTTC. This codes for CASSVGEGADYGYTF.

Details on this clone: Other DNA sequences in the sample encode the same CDR3. The V gene is TRBV20-1, the J gene TRBJ2-7; 9 positions agree with TRBD2. V was pared by 3 bases and J by 2 bases, with 8 bases of the junction left unmatched. Germline V lookup: CDR1 DFQATT, CDR2 SNEGSKA (reference sequence). The length of the CDR3 is 15 residues. The CDR3 sequence: CSASGVSGRTYEQYF. The CDR3 bases are TGCAGTGCTAGTGGAGTGAGCGGGAGGACCTACGAGCAGTACTTC.

This clone was seen a few times. V is TRBV15 and J is TRBJ1-1; possibly TRBD1 for D (5 bases). With 0 bases removed from V and 14 bases from J, the gap between germline ends came to 22 bases. From germline, CDR1 is LNHNV and CDR2 YYDKDF (reference sequence). The CDR3 is made up of 15 amino acids. This chain's CDR3 is CATSRDGSVVRGEFF. CDR3 DNA sequence: TGTGCCACCAGCAGAGATGGTTCGGTTGTGCGGGGGGAGTTCTTT.

V and J are TRBV3-1 (or the pseudogene TRBV3-2) and TRBJ1-1; D is unresolved. The CDR3 has 14 residues. Germline V gives CDR1 LGHDT, CDR2 YNNKEL (reference sequence). V was trimmed by 4 bases and J by 8 bases, leaving 17 bases between them. CDR3 amino acids: CASSPPDENLEAFF. In DNA form, the CDR3 reads TGTGCCAGCAGCCCTCCCGATGAAAATTTAGAAGCTTTCTTT.

The chain uses TRBV11-2 and TRBJ2-3; D gene unclear. Looked up from germline, CDR1 is SGHAT and CDR2 is FQNNGV. The CDR3 runs to 14 residues. Trimming shortened V by 5 bases and J by 14 bases, and 23 bases separated the two germline ends. This CDR3 is CASSRDRRPHTTYF. CDR3 in DNA: TGTGCCAGCAGCAGGGATCGTCGGCCTCATACGACGTATTTT.

The chain uses TRBV12-1 and TRBJ2-7; the table's D call, TRBD2, has no DNA check behind it. TRBV12-1 is given as a pseudogene. The CDR3 totals 16 residues. The chain's CDR3 is CASSFVQDCLTDEQYF. CDR3 nucleotides: TGTGCCAGCAGCTTTGTCCAGGACTGTCTCACGGACGAGCAGTACTTC.

This clone was seen a handful of times. The rearrangement uses TRBV27 and TRBJ1-1; D is unclear. This CDR3 contains 14 residues. Germline-derived CDR1 and CDR2 are MNHEY and SMNVEV (reference sequence). V was clipped by 6 bases and J by 1 base, with 12 bases between them. CDR3 in amino acids: CASSATRENTEAFF. CDR3 nucleotide sequence: TGTGCCAGCAGCGCGACGCGGGAGAACACTGAAGCTTTCTTT.

The genes are TRBV27 and TRBJ1-6; D not resolved. Trimming took 3 bases from V and 7 from J, leaving 4 bases between them. This CDR3 has 12 residues. The germline gives CDR1 MNHEY, CDR2 SMNVEV (reference sequence). CDR3 residues: CASSFGNSPLHF. The CDR3 DNA reads as TGTGCCAGCAGTTTTGGGAATTCACCCCTCCACTTT.

V gene TRBV5-4 combines with J gene TRBJ2-1; D is perhaps TRBD2 (6 bases). This CDR3 comprises 19 residues. V lost 0 bases and J 0 bases, leaving 19 bases between the germline ends. CDR1 SGHNT and CDR2 YYREEE come from the germline V gene (reference sequence). The CDR3 loop reads CASSLDVDAPGSSYNEQFF. CDR3 DNA sequence: TGTGCCAGCAGCTTGGATGTTGACGCACCCGGGAGCTCCTACAATGAGCAGTTCTTC. Using reference TRBV5-4 and TRBJ2-1 for the parts outside the CDR3, the full variable domain is ETGVTQSPTHLIKTRGQQVTLRCSSQSGHNTVSWYQQALGQGPQFIFQYYREEENGRGNFPPRFSGLQFPNYSSELNVNALELDDSALYLCASSLDVDAPGSSYNEQFFGPGTRLTVL.

This chain joins TRBV28 and TRBJ2-7; D not certain. This CDR3 comprises 12 residues. With 2 bases removed from V and 3 bases from J, the gap between germline ends came to 5 bases. From germline, CDR1 is MDHEN and CDR2 SYDVKM. CDR3 bases: TGTGCCAGCAGTTTAGGCCACTACGAGCAGTACTTC. Translating gives CASSLGHYEQYF.

V usage is TRBV5-1 and J usage is TRBJ1-5; D is unresolved. The CDR3 is made up of 14 amino acids. Trimming left V 0 bases short and J 6 bases short, with 10 bases between. Germline CDR1 and CDR2: SGHRS and YFSETQ. This chain's CDR3 is CASSLGRGGQPQHF. CDR3 sequence (DNA): TGCGCCAGCAGCTTGGGGCGGGGAGGTCAGCCCCAGCATTTT.

The chain joins TRBV7-9 to TRBJ2-3; TRBD2 matches 10 bases. The V gene end was trimmed by 4 bases and the J gene end by 3 bases; junction bases not matched to a gene: 7. The germline CDR1 and CDR2 sequences are SEHNR and FQNEAQ (reference sequence). This CDR3 contains 16 residues. CDR3 coding DNA: TGTGCCAGCAGCTCGATGCCGGGACTAGCGACAGATACGCAGTATTTT. Amino acid sequence: CASSSMPGLATDTQYF.

In nucleotides, the CDR3 is TGTGCCAGCAGCATTGGACTAGCAGGCACCGGGGAGCTGTTTTTT. This sequence encodes CASSIGLAGTGELFF. The V gene is TRBV5-6, the J gene TRBJ2-2, with 8 bases that match TRBD2. With V trimmed by 4 bases and J by 4 bases, 6 bases remained unmatched. This CDR3 has 15 residues. Germline CDR1 is SGHDT and CDR2 is YYEEEE.

This clone showed up just once. The rearrangement joins TRBV3-1 (or the pseudogene TRBV3-2) to TRBJ2-1, with TRBD2 matching 11 bases. The CDR3 covers 15 residues. Unmatched junction bases numbered 3, after V lost 1 base and J lost 7 bases. Per germline, CDR1 LGHDT and CDR2 YNNKEL (reference sequence). This CDR3 is CASSQGLAGGNEQFF. In DNA form, the CDR3 reads TGTGCCAGCAGCCAAGGGCTAGCGGGAGGTAATGAGCAGTTCTTC.

The chain couples TRBV11-3 to TRBJ2-7, with D possibly TRBD2 on 6 matching bases. Trimming took off 5 bases at V and 3 bases at J, with 14 bases between the two ends. The CDR3 contains 14 residues. Germline V gene lookup returns CDR1 SGHNT and CDR2 YENEEA. The CDR3 DNA follows: TGTGCCAGCAGCCATGCCGGGGGTGACTACGAGCAGTACTTC. Translating gives CASSHAGGDYEQYF.

The CDR3 sequence is CASSDRTISSYEQYF. DNA for the CDR3: TGTGCCAGCAGTGACAGGACAATTAGCTCCTACGAGCAGTACTTC. The chain recombines TRBV6-2 or TRBV6-3 with TRBJ2-7, with D perhaps TRBD1 (6 bases). Trimming took off 5 bases at V and 0 bases at J, with 14 bases between the two ends. The CDR3 runs to 15 residues. Germline V gene lookup returns CDR1 MNHEY and CDR2 SVGEGT.

This chain uses TRBV19 with TRBJ1-2; 7 nucleotides align to TRBD1. Germline V gives CDR1 LNHDA, CDR2 SQIVND (reference sequence). V shed 0 bases, J shed 5 bases, and the junction held 6 bases outside the gene matches. This CDR3 is 15 amino acids long. CDR3 DNA: TGTGCCAGTAGTATAGAGGTGGGACAGTCTTATGGCTACACCTTC. Its translation is CASSIEVGQSYGYTF.

The CDR3 nucleotides are TGCGCCAGCAGCCAAGCGGAAGTAACCATCGGGGAGACCCAGTACTTC. Its protein is CASSQAEVTIGETQYF. The chain links TRBV4-1 to TRBJ2-5; D gene unclear. The ends were cut back, 1 base at V and 5 bases at J, with 17 bases in the middle. The CDR3 extends over 16 amino acids. Looked up from germline, CDR1 is MGHRA and CDR2 is YSYEKL.

The rearrangement joins TRBV7-2 to TRBJ1-1; the D is unclear. The CDR3 has 14 amino acids. In germline, CDR1 is SGHTA, CDR2 FQGNSA. V lost 2 bases and J lost 0, with 7 bases in between. The CDR3 spells CASSLFGLNTEAFF. As DNA, the CDR3 is TGTGCCAGCAGCTTATTCGGACTGAACACTGAAGCTTTCTTT.

The chain couples TRBV3-1 (or the pseudogene TRBV3-2) to TRBJ2-2; D unclear. V dropped 6 bases and J dropped 6 bases, with 20 bases sitting between them. The CDR3 loop spans 16 amino acids. Germline CDR1 is LGHDT and CDR2 is YNNKEL (reference sequence). The CDR3 DNA sequence: TGTGCCAGCAGACCTCACGGATCCTTCATGGCCGGGGAGCTGTTTTTT. Translation: CASRPHGSFMAGELFF.

V and J are TRBV19 and TRBJ2-1, with 7 nucleotides matching TRBD2. After removal of 3 bases from V and 7 bases from J, the junction contained 9 bases not matched to a gene. The CDR3 has 15 residues. The germline CDR1 and CDR2 sequences are LNHDA and SQIVND (reference sequence). The CDR3 nucleotides read TGTGCCAGTAGTATTTTAGCGGGTGGGGGAAATGAGCAGTTCTTC. Encoded protein: CASSILAGGGNEQFF. Based on the CDR3 plus reference TRBV19 and TRBJ2-1, the full variable domain is DGGITQSPKYLFRKEGQNVTLSCEQNLNHDAMYWYRQDPGQGLRLIYYSQIVNDFQKGDIAEGYSVSREKKESFPLTVTSAQKNPTAFYLCASSILAGGGNEQFFGPGTRLTVL.

This clone was picked up one time. V and J are TRBV7-8 and TRBJ2-2; TRBD2 agrees at 8 bases. J gave up 4 bases and V 4 bases, and 20 bases lay outside the gene matches. Germline values: CDR1 SGHVS, CDR2 FQNEAQ. This CDR3 comprises 20 residues. CDR3 protein: CASSSSAGGYQDTVTGELFF. The CDR3 DNA reads TGTGCCAGCAGCTCCTCCGCGGGGGGCTACCAGGATACCGTCACCGGGGAGCTGTTTTTT. Full variable domain (remainder filled in from reference TRBV7-8 and TRBJ2-2): GAGVSQSPRYKVAKRGQDVALRCDPISGHVSLFWYQQALGQGPEFLTYFQNEAQLDKSGLPSDRFFAERPEGSVSTLKIQRTQQEDSAVYLCASSSSAGGYQDTVTGELFFGEGSRLTVL.

The chain carries TRBV12-3 or TRBV12-4 and TRBJ1-3; D perhaps matches TRBD1 (6 bases). Trimming took off 6 bases at V and 4 bases at J, with 7 bases between the two ends. The CDR3 loop spans 12 amino acids. CDR3 bases: TGTGCCAGCAGCGACAGGGGAAACACCATATATTTT. This codes for CASSDRGNTIYF.

V is TRBV9 and J is TRBJ2-5; tentatively, D is TRBD2 (5 bases). V was shortened by 0 bases and J by 0 bases, with 12 bases between the two germline ends. This CDR3 region has 16 residues. Germline assignment: CDR1 SGDLS and CDR2 YYNGEE. CDR3 protein: CASSVGTSQYQETQYF. Here the CDR3 DNA reads TGTGCCAGCAGCGTAGGGACTTCTCAGTACCAAGAGACCCAGTACTTC.

The chain couples TRBV2 to TRBJ2-3, with unresolved D. Trimming stripped 7 bases from V and 6 bases from J, with 17 bases between. CDR3 length equals 14 residues. The germline V gene has CDR1 SNHLY and CDR2 FYNNEI. In DNA, the CDR3 is TGTGCCAGCACCACTACCACCCCTACCGATACGCAGTATTTT. It yields the protein CASTTTTPTDTQYF.

The J gene is TRBJ2-7, the V gene TRBV13; D gene unclear. Per the germline V gene, CDR1 is PRHDT and CDR2 is FYEKMQ (reference sequence). V lost 4 bases, J lost 0 bases, and 4 bases lay in between. CDR3 length: 12 residues. The CDR3 sequence: CASSSRSYEQYF. DNA for the CDR3: TGTGCCAGCAGCTCCCGCTCCTACGAGCAGTACTTC.

CDR3: CASSFGPPDTGRRETQYF. As DNA, the CDR3 is TGTGCCAGCAGTTTCGGCCCCCCTGACACAGGGCGGCGAGAGACCCAGTACTTC. This chain joins TRBV27 and TRBJ2-5, with D perhaps TRBD1 (6 bases). Germline-derived CDR1 and CDR2 are MNHEY and SMNVEV (reference sequence). Trimming pared 3 bases from V and 4 bases from J, leaving 24 bases between. The CDR3 runs to 18 residues.

J is TRBJ2-2 and V is TRBV11-2, with 8 bases aligning to TRBD1. Germline lookup yields CDR1 SGHAT and CDR2 FQNNGV. After removal of 6 bases from V and 6 bases from J, the junction contained 3 bases not matched to a gene. This CDR3 comprises 13 residues. The CDR3: CASSSDRAGELFF. CDR3 sequence (DNA): TGTGCCAGCAGTTCGGACAGGGCCGGGGAGCTGTTTTTT.